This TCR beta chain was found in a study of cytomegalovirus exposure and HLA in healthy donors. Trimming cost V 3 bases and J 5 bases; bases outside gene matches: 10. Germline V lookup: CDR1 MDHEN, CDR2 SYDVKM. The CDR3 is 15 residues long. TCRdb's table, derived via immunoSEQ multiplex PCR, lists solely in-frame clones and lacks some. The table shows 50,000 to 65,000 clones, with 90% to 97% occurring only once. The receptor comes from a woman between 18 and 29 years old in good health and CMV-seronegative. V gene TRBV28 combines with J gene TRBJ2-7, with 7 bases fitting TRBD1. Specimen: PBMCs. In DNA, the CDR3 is TGTGCCAGCAGTTTCCCCGACAGGGCCCTCCACGAGCAGTACTTC. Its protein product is CASSFPDRALHEQYF.